A single sample is the source of the 13 T cell receptor beta chains below, sequenced in a study of OX40 agonist ivuxolimab in advanced cancers. TCRdb's copy holds only in-frame clones and misses some; the assay was immunoSEQ multiplex PCR. Of 17,000 or so clones listed, about four fifths are singletons. The sample in question was CD4+ or CD8+ T cells sorted from blood, obtained in a trial of the OX40 agonist ivuxolimab. The receptors shown here come from an adult with an advanced solid tumor such as melanoma, head and neck, liver or kidney cancer.

This chain uses TRBV7-9 with TRBJ2-1; D remains ambiguous. This CDR3 comprises 15 residues. The V end was cut by 4 bases, the J end by 7 bases, with 17 bases between. CDR1 SEHNR and CDR2 FQNEAQ come from the germline V gene (reference sequence). CDR3 nucleotides: TGTGCCAGCAGCTCAGAACCGACTGGACGAAATGAGCAGTTCTTC. This gives the protein CASSSEPTGRNEQFF. Complete variable domain (other parts from reference TRBV7-9 and TRBJ2-1): DTGVSQNPRHKITKRGQNVTFRCDPISEHNRLYWYRQTLGQGPEFLTYFQNEAQLEKSRLLSDRFSAERPKGSFSTLEIQRTEQGDSAMYLCASSSEPTGRNEQFFGPGTRLTVL.

The genes are TRBV11-2 and TRBJ1-3, with a tentative D call TRBD1 (5 bases). This CDR3 contains 17 residues. Germline V CDR1 and CDR2: SGHAT, FQNNGV. V was cut by 0 bases and J by 0 bases, with 12 bases left in between. In nucleotides, the CDR3 is TGTGCCAGCAGCTTAGATGGAGGGGCCCTCTCTGGAAACACCATATATTTT. Its protein is CASSLDGGALSGNTIYF.

Here the CDR3 reads CASSAGGDNYGYTF. The CDR3 DNA sequence: TGTGCCAGCAGTGCAGGGGGCGATAACTATGGCTACACCTTC. The chain couples TRBV27 to TRBJ1-2, with 8 bases aligning to TRBD1. Unmatched junction bases numbered 3, after V lost 5 bases and J lost 1 base. The CDR3 contains 14 residues. Germline values: CDR1 MNHEY, CDR2 SMNVEV (reference sequence).

This rearrangement joins TRBV27 to TRBJ2-3, with D possibly being TRBD1 or TRBD2 (5 bases each). The CDR3 extends over 13 amino acids. Per the germline V gene, CDR1 is MNHEY and CDR2 is SMNVEV (reference sequence). Deletions cut 3 bases from V and 3 bases from J, with 7 bases between. The CDR3 DNA follows: TGTGCCAGCAGTTTTGGGGGAACAGATACGCAGTATTTT. Its protein product is CASSFGGTDTQYF.

This rearrangement joins TRBV5-1 to TRBJ2-5, with TRBD2 as a possible D gene (6 bases). The V end lost 1 base, the J end lost 4 bases, and 11 bases lay between the germline ends. The CDR3 spans 14 residues. Germline V gene lookup returns CDR1 SGHRS and CDR2 YFSETQ. The CDR3 DNA is TGCGCCAGCAGCTTGAGTGTGGGGGGAGAGACCCAGTACTTC. Translated: CASSLSVGGETQYF.

The chain couples TRBV30 to TRBJ2-7; D remains unclear. V dropped 2 bases and J dropped 2 bases, with 10 bases sitting between them. CDR1 and CDR2 (germline): GTSNPN, SVGIG (reference sequence). The CDR3 loop spans 13 amino acids. The CDR3, as DNA: TGTGCCTGGAGTCTCTCGGCTACCTACGAGCAGTACTTC. Translating gives CAWSLSATYEQYF.

The genes are TRBV7-9 and TRBJ1-2; 7 positions match TRBD1. Germline CDR1 SEHNR, CDR2 FQNEAQ (reference sequence). J gave up 3 bases and V 1 base, and 5 bases lay outside the gene matches. This CDR3 is built from 15 residues. The CDR3 DNA follows: TGTGCCAGCAGCTTAGTATCTGGACAGGACTATGGCTACACCTTC. Residues: CASSLVSGQDYGYTF.

The rearrangement uses TRBV9 and TRBJ1-2; unclear D gene. The CDR3 is 12 residues long. V lost 4 bases and J lost 7, with 11 bases in between. Germline CDR1 SGDLS, CDR2 YYNGEE. CDR3 sequence reads: CASSPSEGGYTF. CDR3 in DNA: TGTGCCAGCAGCCCCTCGGAGGGTGGCTACACCTTC. Using reference TRBV9 and TRBJ1-2 for the parts outside the CDR3, the full variable domain is DSGVTQTPKHLITATGQRVTLRCSPRSGDLSVYWYQQSLDQGLQFLIQYYNGEERAKGNILERFSAQQFPDLHSELNLSSLELGDSALYFCASSPSEGGYTFGSGTRLTVV.

The rearrangement links TRBV9 to TRBJ1-2, with 7 nucleotides matching TRBD1. J was trimmed by 4 bases and V by 0 bases; bases with no gene match: 3. Germline CDR1 is SGDLS and CDR2 is YYNGEE. This CDR3 region has 14 residues. The DNA for the CDR3 is TGTGCCAGCAGCGTAGGGACAGGTTCCTATGGCTACACCTTC. Its protein product is CASSVGTGSYGYTF.

The V call is TRBV5-1, the J call TRBJ2-7, with D unresolved. CDR3 length: 15 amino acids. Between the trimmed V and J ends, which lost 0 bases and 5 bases, there was a span of 15 bases. The germline CDR1 and CDR2 sequences are SGHRS and YFSETQ. The CDR3 here is CASSLAGLPRHEQYF. In DNA, the CDR3 is TGCGCCAGCAGCTTGGCCGGCCTGCCTCGTCACGAGCAGTACTTC.

The rearrangement joins TRBV7-9 to TRBJ2-7; possible D gene TRBD1, 5 bases. V lost 4 bases to trimming and J lost 5 bases, with 12 bases between them. Germline V gene sequence: CDR1 SEHNR, CDR2 FQNEAQ (reference sequence). The CDR3 contains 13 residues. CDR3: CASSSRTSHEQYF. CDR3 sequence (DNA): TGTGCCAGCAGCTCCCGGACATCCCACGAGCAGTACTTC.

The rearrangement uses TRBV6-1 and TRBJ2-2, with 12 positions matching TRBD2. Per germline, CDR1 MNHNS and CDR2 SASEGT. CDR3 length: 15 residues. With 3 bases clipped from V and 7 bases from J, the junction kept 3 bases outside the gene matches. The CDR3 DNA follows: TGTGCCAGCAGTGACCTAGCGGGAGGGAGCGGGGAGCTGTTTTTT. It encodes CASSDLAGGSGELFF.

V usage is TRBV4-2 and J usage is TRBJ2-5; D is undetermined. CDR3 length: 15 residues. Germline CDR1 LGHNA, CDR2 YNFKEQ. V was clipped by 0 bases and J by 4 bases, with 12 bases between them. In DNA, the CDR3 is TGTGCCAGCAGCCAAGAGGGCGGTATGGTAGAGACCCAGTACTTC. This encodes CASSQEGGMVETQYF.